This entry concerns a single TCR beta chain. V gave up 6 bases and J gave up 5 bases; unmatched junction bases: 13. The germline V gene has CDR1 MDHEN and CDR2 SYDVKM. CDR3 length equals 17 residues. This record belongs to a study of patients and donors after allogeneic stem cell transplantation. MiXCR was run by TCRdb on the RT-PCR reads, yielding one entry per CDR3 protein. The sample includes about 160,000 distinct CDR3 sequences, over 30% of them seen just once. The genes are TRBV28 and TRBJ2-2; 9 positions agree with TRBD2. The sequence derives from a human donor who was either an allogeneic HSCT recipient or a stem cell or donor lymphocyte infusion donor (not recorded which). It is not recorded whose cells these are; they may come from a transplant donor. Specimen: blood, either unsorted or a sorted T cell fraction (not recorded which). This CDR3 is CASSARLGLAGTGELFF. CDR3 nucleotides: TGTGCCAGCAGCGCCCGACTGGGACTAGCAGGGACCGGGGAGCTGTTTTTT.